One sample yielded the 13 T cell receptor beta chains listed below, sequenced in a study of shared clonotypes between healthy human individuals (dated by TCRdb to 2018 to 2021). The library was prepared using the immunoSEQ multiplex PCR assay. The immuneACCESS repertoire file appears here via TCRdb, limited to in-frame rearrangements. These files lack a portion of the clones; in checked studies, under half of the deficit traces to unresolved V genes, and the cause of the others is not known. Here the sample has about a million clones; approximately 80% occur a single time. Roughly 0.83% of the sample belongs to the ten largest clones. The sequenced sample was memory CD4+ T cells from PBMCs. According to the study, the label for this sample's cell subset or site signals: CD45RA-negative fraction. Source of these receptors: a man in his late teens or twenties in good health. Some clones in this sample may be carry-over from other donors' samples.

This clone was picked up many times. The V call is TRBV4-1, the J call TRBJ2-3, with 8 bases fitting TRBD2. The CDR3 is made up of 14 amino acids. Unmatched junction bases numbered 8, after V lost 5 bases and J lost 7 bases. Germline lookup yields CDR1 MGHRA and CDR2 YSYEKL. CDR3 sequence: CASSVTSGRNTQYF. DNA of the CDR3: TGCGCCAGCAGCGTCACTAGCGGCCGGAATACGCAGTATTTT.

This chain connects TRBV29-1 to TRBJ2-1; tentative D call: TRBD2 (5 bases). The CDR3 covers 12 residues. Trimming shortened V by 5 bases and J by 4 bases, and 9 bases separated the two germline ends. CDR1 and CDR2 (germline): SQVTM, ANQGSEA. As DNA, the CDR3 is TGCAGCGTTCTGAGGGAATACAATGAGCAGTTCTTC. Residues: CSVLREYNEQFF.

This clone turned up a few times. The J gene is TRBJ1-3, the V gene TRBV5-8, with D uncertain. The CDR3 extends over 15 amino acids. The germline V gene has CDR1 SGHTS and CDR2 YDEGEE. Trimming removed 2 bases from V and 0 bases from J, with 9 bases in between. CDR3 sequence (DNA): TGTGCCAGCAGCTTTCAAGGCCACTCTGGAAACACCATATATTTT. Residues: CASSFQGHSGNTIYF.

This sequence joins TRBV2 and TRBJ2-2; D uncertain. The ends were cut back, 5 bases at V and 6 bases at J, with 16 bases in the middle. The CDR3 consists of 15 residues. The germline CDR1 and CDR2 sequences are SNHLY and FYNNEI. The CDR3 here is CASSIRSRVPGELFF. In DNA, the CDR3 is TGTGCCAGCAGTATCCGGAGTAGGGTCCCCGGGGAGCTGTTTTTT.

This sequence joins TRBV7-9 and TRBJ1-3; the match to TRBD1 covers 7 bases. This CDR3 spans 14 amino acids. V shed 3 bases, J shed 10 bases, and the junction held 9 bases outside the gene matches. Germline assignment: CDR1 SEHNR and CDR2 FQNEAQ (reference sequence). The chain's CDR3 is CASSFTGTAITIYF. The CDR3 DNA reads TGTGCCAGCAGCTTTACCGGGACAGCGATAACCATATATTTT.

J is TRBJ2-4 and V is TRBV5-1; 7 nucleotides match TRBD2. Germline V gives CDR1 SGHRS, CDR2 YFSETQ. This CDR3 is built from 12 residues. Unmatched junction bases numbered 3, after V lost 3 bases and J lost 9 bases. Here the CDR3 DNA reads TGCGCCAGCAGCTCGGGGGGTGGCATTCAGTACTTC. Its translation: CASSSGGGIQYF.

CDR3 residues: CAWSRYSGRGGSEQYF. CDR3 bases: TGTGCCTGGAGCCGGTATAGCGGGAGAGGTGGGAGCGAGCAGTACTTC. The chain couples TRBV30 to TRBJ2-7; TRBD2 matches at 9 bases. The CDR3 runs 16 residues. Trimming cost V 3 bases and J 6 bases; bases outside gene matches: 15. The V gene's germline CDR1 is GTSNPN and CDR2 SVGIG (reference sequence).

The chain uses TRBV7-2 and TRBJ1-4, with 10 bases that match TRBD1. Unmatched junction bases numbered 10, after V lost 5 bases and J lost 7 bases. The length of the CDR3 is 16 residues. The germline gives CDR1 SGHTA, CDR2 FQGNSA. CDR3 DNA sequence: TGTGCCAGCAGCCACGACAGGGGGCAAGAGGGTGAAAAACTGTTTTTT. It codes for CASSHDRGQEGEKLFF.

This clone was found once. The CDR3: CASRPVEGTGELFF. CDR3 in DNA: TGTGCCAGCAGACCGGTGGAGGGAACCGGGGAGCTGTTTTTT. The chain carries TRBV7-9 and TRBJ2-2, with D possibly TRBD2 on 6 matching bases. CDR3 size: 14 residues. Germline assignment: CDR1 SEHNR and CDR2 FQNEAQ (reference sequence). Trimming stripped 6 bases from V and 5 bases from J, with 13 bases between. Drawing the rest from reference TRBV7-9 and TRBJ2-2, the complete variable domain is DTGVSQNPRHKITKRGQNVTFRCDPISEHNRLYWYRQTLGQGPEFLTYFQNEAQLEKSRLLSDRFSAERPKGSFSTLEIQRTEQGDSAMYLCASRPVEGTGELFFGEGSRLTVL.

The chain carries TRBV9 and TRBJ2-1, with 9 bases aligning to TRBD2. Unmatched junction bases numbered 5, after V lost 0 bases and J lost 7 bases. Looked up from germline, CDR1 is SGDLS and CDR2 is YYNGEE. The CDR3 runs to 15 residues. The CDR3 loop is CASSVGVSGRNEQFF. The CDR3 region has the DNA TGTGCCAGCAGCGTAGGGGTTAGCGGGAGAAATGAGCAGTTCTTC.

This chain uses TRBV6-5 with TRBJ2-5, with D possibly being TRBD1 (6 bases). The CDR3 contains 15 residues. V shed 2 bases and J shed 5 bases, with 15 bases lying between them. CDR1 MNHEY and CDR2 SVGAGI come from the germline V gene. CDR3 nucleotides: TGTGCCAGCAGTTACGCCCCACAGGGTCGCGAGACCCAGTACTTC. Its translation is CASSYAPQGRETQYF.

The CDR3 protein is CASSPYTGELFF. CDR3 nucleotides: TGTGCCAGCAGCCCCTACACCGGGGAGCTGTTTTTT. The chain links TRBV7-3 to TRBJ2-2; D is unclear. CDR1 SGHTA and CDR2 FQGTGA come from the germline V gene. The CDR3 totals 12 residues. V was clipped by 5 bases and J by 3 bases, with 4 bases between them.

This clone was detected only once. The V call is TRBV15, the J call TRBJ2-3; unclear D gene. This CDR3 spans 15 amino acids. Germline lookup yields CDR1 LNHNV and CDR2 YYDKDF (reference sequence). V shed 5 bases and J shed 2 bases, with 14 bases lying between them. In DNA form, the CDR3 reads TGTGCCACCAGCCCCCTCGGACGATTCACAGATACGCAGTATTTT. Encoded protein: CATSPLGRFTDTQYF.